The 19 T cell receptor beta chains below were found in one sample sequenced in a study of T cells in Graves' hyperthyroidism and ophthalmopathy. What was amplified from RNA transcripts were TCR beta CDR3 regions. In the first-round RT-PCR of the TCR CDR3, the HTBI primer set was used. A single record per CDR3 protein comes from TCRdb applying MiXCR to the multiplex PCR reads. The table lists 640,000 or so distinct CDR3 sequences, approximately 14% of them singletons, with over 3.5% in the top ten. Sequenced input: blood. The receptors were gathered from a woman in her forties with Graves' ophthalmopathy.

This clonotype showed up many times. This chain uses TRBV7-2 with TRBJ2-7; 8 bases agree with TRBD2. V lost 5 bases, J lost 3 bases, and 3 bases stayed unmatched. Germline V lookup: CDR1 SGHTA, CDR2 FQGNSA. The CDR3 is 13 residues long. This CDR3 is CASSHSGNYEQYF. DNA of the CDR3: TGTGCCAGCAGCCATAGCGGGAACTACGAGCAGTACTTC.

This clonotype was recorded at least ten times. The genes are TRBV28 and TRBJ2-7; D not resolved. This CDR3 contains 16 residues. Trimming left V 2 bases short and J 4 bases short, with 18 bases between. The V gene's germline CDR1 is MDHEN and CDR2 SYDVKM. CDR3 nucleotide sequence: TGTGCCAGCAGTTTAGCCCGACCAAAGGGAAGTTACGAGCAGTACTTC. This gives the protein CASSLARPKGSYEQYF.

This clonotype was detected many times. The chain uses TRBV27 and TRBJ2-5, with TRBD2 matching 8 bases. The CDR3 is made up of 18 amino acids. V trimming: 2 bases; J trimming: 5 bases; junction bases outside the gene matches: 16. Per germline, CDR1 MNHEY and CDR2 SMNVEV (reference sequence). The CDR3 sequence: CASSLPRVGAGGGETQYF. CDR3 DNA: TGTGCCAGCAGTTTACCCCGGGTAGGGGCGGGAGGTGGGGAGACCCAGTACTTC.

There are a few counts of this clonotype. The CDR3 here is CASSPEWGAVSEQYF. The CDR3 DNA is TGTGCCAGCTCACCAGAATGGGGCGCTGTCTCCGAGCAGTACTTC. V is TRBV18 and J is TRBJ2-7; perhaps TRBD1 as D (5 bases). Germline V gene data show CDR1 as KGHSH and CDR2 as LQKENI. This CDR3 is 15 amino acids long. V gave up 2 bases and J gave up 6 bases, with 17 bases separating them.

The table lists this clonotype with many counts. The chain links TRBV4-1 to TRBJ2-7; D unclear. The V gene lost 1 base and the J gene lost 2 bases, with 9 bases spanning the gap. The CDR3 spans 14 residues. From germline, CDR1 is MGHRA and CDR2 YSYEKL. The CDR3 sequence is CASSQGPATYEQYF. The CDR3 bases are TGCGCCAGCAGCCAAGGTCCAGCGACCTACGAGCAGTACTTC.

The chain couples TRBV10-3 to TRBJ2-7, with TRBD1 identical over 7 bases. J lost 0 bases, V lost 2 bases, and 10 bases had no gene match. CDR3 size: 17 residues. Germline assignment: CDR1 ENHRY and CDR2 SYGVKD. The CDR3 DNA sequence: TGTGCCATCAGTGAGACTACAGGGGTCCTACACTCCTACGAGCAGTACTTC. Its protein product is CAISETTGVLHSYEQYF.

This clonotype occurred many times. V is TRBV24-1 and J is TRBJ2-5, with 8 bases lining up with TRBD1. Germline CDR1 KGHDR, CDR2 SFDVKD. The V gene end was trimmed by 1 base and the J gene end by 5 bases; junction bases not matched to a gene: 5. This CDR3 contains 15 residues. The CDR3 DNA follows: TGTGCCACCAGTGATTTTCAGACAGGGGATGAGACCCAGTACTTC. This translates into CATSDFQTGDETQYF.

This clonotype showed up many times. The CDR3 protein is CASETGNNQPQHF. For the CDR3, the DNA is TGTGCCAGCGAGACAGGGAACAATCAGCCCCAGCATTTT. This chain joins TRBV6-1 and TRBJ1-5, with 7 nucleotides matching TRBD1. The germline gives CDR1 MNHNS, CDR2 SASEGT. V gave up 8 bases and J gave up 3 bases; unmatched junction bases: 4. The CDR3 extends over 13 amino acids.

This clonotype was picked up many times. The chain links TRBV7-9 to TRBJ2-7; D uncertain. CDR3 size: 12 residues. V lost 5 bases and J lost 3, with 8 bases in between. Germline V lookup: CDR1 SEHNR, CDR2 FQNEAQ (reference sequence). Here the CDR3 DNA reads TGTGCCAGCAGCGCTGAACTCTACGAGCAGTACTTC. It codes for CASSAELYEQYF.

The genes are TRBV20-1 and TRBJ2-5, with TRBD2 matching over 8 bases. There are 14 residues in the CDR3. The V segment lost 3 bases and the J segment 7 bases; nucleotides outside the gene matches: 10. Germline V gene lookup returns CDR1 DFQATT and CDR2 SNEGSKA (reference sequence). CDR3 nucleotide sequence: TGCAGTGCTAGCCCCCCGGGAGGGCCATCGACCCAGTACTTC. Amino acids: CSASPPGGPSTQYF.

The table lists this clonotype with many counts. V gene TRBV19 combines with J gene TRBJ2-5; 9 bases map to TRBD1. Germline CDR1 is LNHDA and CDR2 is SQIVND (reference sequence). This CDR3 is 14 amino acids long. V shed 4 bases, J shed 5 bases, and the junction held 5 bases outside the gene matches. The CDR3 region has the DNA TGTGCCAGTAGTACCACAGGGGGCTATGAGACCCAGTACTTC. This translates into CASSTTGGYETQYF.

This clonotype has a count of ten or more. V usage is TRBV11-2 and J usage is TRBJ2-5; no definite D call. Germline V gives CDR1 SGHAT, CDR2 FQNNGV. The CDR3 length is 11 residues. V was clipped by 5 bases and J by 6 bases, with 7 bases between them. Here the CDR3 DNA reads TGTGCCAGCAGCCAATCACAGACCCAGTACTTC. Protein sequence: CASSQSQTQYF.

This clonotype came up many times. The genes are TRBV6-2 or TRBV6-3 and TRBJ1-2; TRBD1 might be the D (5 bases). The CDR3 length is 16 residues. Trimming left V 4 bases short and J 4 bases short, with 19 bases between. The germline V gene encodes CDR1 MNHEY and CDR2 SVGEGT. CDR3 nucleotides: TGTGCCAGCAGTTCCACCCGGGACCGACATCTCTATGGCTACACCTTC. This translates into CASSSTRDRHLYGYTF.

This clonotype was found many times. This rearrangement joins TRBV29-1 to TRBJ2-7; D is uncertain. Germline V CDR1 and CDR2: SQVTM, ANQGSEA. This CDR3 is built from 13 residues. V was cut by 6 bases and J by 5 bases, with 17 bases left in between. CDR3 nucleotides: TGCAGCGTGGTGATTGTGGGTACCGACGAGCAGTACTTC. It is translated as CSVVIVGTDEQYF.

This clonotype was seen at least ten times. J is TRBJ2-7 and V is TRBV6-5; TRBD1 matches at 10 bases. Germline CDR1 reads MNHEY; CDR2 reads SVGAGI. This CDR3 has 13 residues. The V gene end was trimmed by 7 bases and the J gene end by 4 bases; junction bases not matched to a gene: 4. This CDR3 reads CASMGQGMYEQYF. CDR3 coding DNA: TGTGCCAGCATGGGACAGGGGATGTACGAGCAGTACTTC.

This clonotype was recorded once. The rearrangement links TRBV6-1 to TRBJ2-7, with a possible D match to TRBD1 (6 bases). V shed 7 bases and J shed 5 bases, with 18 bases lying between them. CDR1 MNHNS and CDR2 SASEGT come from the germline V gene. The CDR3 contains 14 residues. Written as DNA, the CDR3 is TGTGCCAGCACCAACAGGGCCATGAGAAACGAGCAGTACTTC. Translation gives CASTNRAMRNEQYF.

The sample holds many counts of this clonotype. J is TRBJ2-7 and V is TRBV2, with D unclear. V was shortened by 7 bases and J by 4 bases, with 17 bases between the two germline ends. Germline lookup yields CDR1 SNHLY and CDR2 FYNNEI. The CDR3 has 14 amino acids. In nucleotides, the CDR3 is TGTGCCAGCATCGGGTCCTATTCGGATTACGAGCAGTACTTC. Translating gives CASIGSYSDYEQYF.

The rearrangement joins TRBV7-9 to TRBJ1-2; D call uncertain. V was trimmed by 5 bases and J by 2 bases, leaving 12 bases between them. The CDR3 runs to 14 residues. Germline-derived CDR1 and CDR2 are SEHNR and FQNEAQ (reference sequence). This CDR3 is CASSPVGGNYGYTF. DNA of the CDR3: TGTGCCAGCAGCCCTGTCGGCGGGAACTATGGCTACACCTTC.

This clonotype was counted many times. The rearrangement links TRBV25-1 to TRBJ1-5; TRBD1 is a possible D gene (5 bases). This CDR3 is 15 amino acids long. CDR1 is MGHDK and CDR2 is SYGVNS in the germline V gene. The germline V and J ends were trimmed by 4 bases and 0 bases, with 10 bases remaining between them. This CDR3 reads CASSVRGDSNQPQHF. The CDR3 coding sequence is TGTGCCAGCAGTGTTCGAGGGGATAGCAATCAGCCCCAGCATTTT.